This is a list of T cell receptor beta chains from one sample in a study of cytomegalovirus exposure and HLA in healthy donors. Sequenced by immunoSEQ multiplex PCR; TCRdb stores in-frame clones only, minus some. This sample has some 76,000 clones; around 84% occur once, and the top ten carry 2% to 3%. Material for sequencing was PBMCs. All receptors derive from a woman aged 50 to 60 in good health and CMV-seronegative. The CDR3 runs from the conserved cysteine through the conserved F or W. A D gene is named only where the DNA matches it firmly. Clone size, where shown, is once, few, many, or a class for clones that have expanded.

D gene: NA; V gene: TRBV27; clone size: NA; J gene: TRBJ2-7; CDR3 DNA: TGTGCCAGCAGTGACCGGGACTCAGGCTCCTACGAGCAGTACTTC; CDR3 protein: CASSDRDSGSYEQYF
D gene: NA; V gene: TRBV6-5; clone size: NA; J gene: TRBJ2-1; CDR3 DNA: TGTGCCAGCAACGGGAGAGGGTACAATGGGCAGTTCTTC; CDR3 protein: CASNGRGYNGQFF
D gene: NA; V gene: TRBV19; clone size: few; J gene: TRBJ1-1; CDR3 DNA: TGTGCCAGTAGACGACAGGTGAACACTGAAGCTTTCTTT; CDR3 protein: CASRRQVNTEAFF
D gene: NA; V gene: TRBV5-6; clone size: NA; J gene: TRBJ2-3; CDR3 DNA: TGTGCCAGCAGCTTGGTAGGGGCCCTATCAGATACGCAGTATTTT; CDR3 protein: CASSLVGALSDTQYF
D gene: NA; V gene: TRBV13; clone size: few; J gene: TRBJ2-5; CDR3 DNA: TGTGCCAGCAGCTATAAATTCGAGACCCAGTACTTC; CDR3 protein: CASSYKFETQYF
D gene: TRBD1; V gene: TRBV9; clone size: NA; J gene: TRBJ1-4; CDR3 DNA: TGTGCCAGCAGCGTTCGCCCGACAGGGATGTATGAAAAACTGTTTTTT; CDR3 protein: CASSVRPTGMYEKLFF
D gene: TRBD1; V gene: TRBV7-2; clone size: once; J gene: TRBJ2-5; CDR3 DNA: TGTGCCAGCAGCTGGGGGGACAGGGGATTAGCCGAGACCCAGTACTTC; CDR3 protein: CASSWGDRGLAETQYF
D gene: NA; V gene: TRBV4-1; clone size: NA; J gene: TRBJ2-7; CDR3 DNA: TGCGCCAGCAGCCAAGATCCGACAGTTACCTACGAGCAGTACTTC; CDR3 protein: CASSQDPTVTYEQYF
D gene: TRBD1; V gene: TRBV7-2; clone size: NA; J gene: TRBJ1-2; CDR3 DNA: TGTGCCAGCAGGGGGACAGGGGACCGTGGCTACACCTTC; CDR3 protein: CASRGTGDRGYTF
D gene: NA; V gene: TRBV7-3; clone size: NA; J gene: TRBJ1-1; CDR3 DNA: TGTGCCAGCAGCGCACAGGAGAACACTGAAGCTTTCTTT; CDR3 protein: CASSAQENTEAFF
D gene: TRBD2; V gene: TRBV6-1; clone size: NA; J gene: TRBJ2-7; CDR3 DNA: TGTGCCAGCAGTGAATACTTGGTTGGGGGAGGGCCGATTTACGAGCAGTACTTC; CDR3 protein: CASSEYLVGGGPIYEQYF
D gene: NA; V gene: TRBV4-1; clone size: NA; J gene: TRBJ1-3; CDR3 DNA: TGCGCCAGCAGCCAAATCGGGTCGGAGATTGGAAACACCATATATTTT; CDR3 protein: CASSQIGSEIGNTIYF
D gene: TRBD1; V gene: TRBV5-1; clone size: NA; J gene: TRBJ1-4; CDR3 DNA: TGCGCCAGCAGCCTAGGACAGGGTAATGAAAAACTGTTTTTT; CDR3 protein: CASSLGQGNEKLFF
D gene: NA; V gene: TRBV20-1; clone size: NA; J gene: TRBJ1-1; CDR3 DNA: TGCAGTGCTAGAGCGGGGACTGAAGCTTTCTTT; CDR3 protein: CSARAGTEAFF
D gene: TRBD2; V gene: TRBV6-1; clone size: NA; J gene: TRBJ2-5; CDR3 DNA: TGTGCCAGCAGTGCGACTAGCGGGTCTCAAGAGACCCAGTACTTC; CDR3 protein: CASSATSGSQETQYF
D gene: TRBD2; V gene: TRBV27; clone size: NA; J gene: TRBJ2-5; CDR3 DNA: TGTGCCAGCAGTTTATCGCCGGGGGGGGCCTGGGTCGAGACCCAGTACTTC; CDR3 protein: CASSLSPGGAWVETQYF
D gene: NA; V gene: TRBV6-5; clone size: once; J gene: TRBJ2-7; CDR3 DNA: TGTGCCAGCACCGGGACTCCTGGCGAGCAGTACTTC; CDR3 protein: CASTGTPGEQYF
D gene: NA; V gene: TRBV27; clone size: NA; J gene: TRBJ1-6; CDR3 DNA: TGTGCCAGCAGTTTATGGAGCCCCAGCCCCCTAAATTCACCCCTCCACTTT; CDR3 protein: CASSLWSPSPLNSPLHF
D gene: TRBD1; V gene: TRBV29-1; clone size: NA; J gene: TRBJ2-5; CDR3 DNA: TGCAGCGTTGATATGTGGGCAGGGGGTAGAGAGACCCAGTACTTC; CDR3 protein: CSVDMWAGGRETQYF
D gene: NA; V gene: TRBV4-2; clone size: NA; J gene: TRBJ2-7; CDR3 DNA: TGTGCCAGCAGCCAAGATCTTGGGAGCTCCTACGAGCAGTACTTC; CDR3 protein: CASSQDLGSSYEQYF
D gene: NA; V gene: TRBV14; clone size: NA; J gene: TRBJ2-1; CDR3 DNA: TGTGCCAGCAGCCCACTGGGACACCCTGGCTACAATGAGCAGTTCTTC; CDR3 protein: CASSPLGHPGYNEQFF
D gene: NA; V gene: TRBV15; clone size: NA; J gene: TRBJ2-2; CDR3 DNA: TGTGCCACCAGCAGAGGAGAAGCAGGGTCCGGGGAGCTGTTTTTT; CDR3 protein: CATSRGEAGSGELFF
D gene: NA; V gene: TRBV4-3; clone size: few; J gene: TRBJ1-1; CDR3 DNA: TGCGCCAGCAGCCAAGATAGAGTGAGAGCTTTCTTT; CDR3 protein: CASSQDRVRAFF
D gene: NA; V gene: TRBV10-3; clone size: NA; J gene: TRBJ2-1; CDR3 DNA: TGTGCCATCAGTGAGAACAACAATGAGCAGTTCTTC; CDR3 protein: CAISENNNEQFF
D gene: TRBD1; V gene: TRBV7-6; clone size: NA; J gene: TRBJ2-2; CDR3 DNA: TGTGCCAGCAGCCAGACAGGGTATACCGGGGAGCTGTTTTTT; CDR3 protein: CASSQTGYTGELFF
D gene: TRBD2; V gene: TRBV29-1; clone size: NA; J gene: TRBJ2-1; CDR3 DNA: TGCAGCGTTGCGTCCACTAGCGGGAGTTGGAATGAGCAGTTCTTC; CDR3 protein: CSVASTSGSWNEQFF
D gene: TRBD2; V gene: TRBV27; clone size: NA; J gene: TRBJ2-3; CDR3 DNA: TGTGCCAGCAGTACAGGACTAGCGGGAGAGGGAGGGACAGATACGCAGTATTTT; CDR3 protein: CASSTGLAGEGGTDTQYF
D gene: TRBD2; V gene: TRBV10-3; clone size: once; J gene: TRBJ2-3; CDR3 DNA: TGTGCCATCTCAGCGGGGGGGCCCGATACGCAGTATTTT; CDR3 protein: CAISAGGPDTQYF
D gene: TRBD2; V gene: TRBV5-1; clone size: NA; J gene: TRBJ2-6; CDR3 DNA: TGCGCCAGCAGCTTGGAAGCGGGAGCATCTGGGGCCAACGTCCTGACTTTC; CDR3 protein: CASSLEAGASGANVLTF
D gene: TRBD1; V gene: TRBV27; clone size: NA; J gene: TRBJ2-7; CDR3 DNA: TGTGCCAGCAGCTCACAGGGGCCATTGAACGAGCAGTACTTC; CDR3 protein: CASSSQGPLNEQYF
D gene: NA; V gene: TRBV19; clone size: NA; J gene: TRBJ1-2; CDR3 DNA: TGTGCCAGTAGTATAGACCTTAACAGGGAACATCCCTATGGCTACACCTTC; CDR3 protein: CASSIDLNREHPYGYTF
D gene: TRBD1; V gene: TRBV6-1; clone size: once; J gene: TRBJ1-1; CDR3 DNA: TGTGCCAGCAGTGGGGGGACAGGGATCACTGAAGCTTTCTTT; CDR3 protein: CASSGGTGITEAFF
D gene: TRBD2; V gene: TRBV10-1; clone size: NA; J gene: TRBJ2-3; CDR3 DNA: TGCGCCAGCAGTGACCTCGGGACTAGCCACTTAACGGATGGAGATACGCAGTATTTT; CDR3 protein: CASSDLGTSHLTDGDTQYF
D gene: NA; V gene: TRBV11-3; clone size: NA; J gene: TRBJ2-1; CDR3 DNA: TGTGCCAGCAGCTTAGACAGCTCCTACAATGAGCAGTTCTTC; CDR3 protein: CASSLDSSYNEQFF
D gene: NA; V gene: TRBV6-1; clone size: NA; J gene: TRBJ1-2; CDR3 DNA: TGTGCCAGCAGTCGGCAGGACATTAACTATGGCTACACCTTC; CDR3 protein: CASSRQDINYGYTF
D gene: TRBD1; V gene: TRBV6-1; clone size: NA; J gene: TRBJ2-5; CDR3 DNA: TGTGCCAGCAGAGGACAGGGGGAAGAGACCCAGTACTTC; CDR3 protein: CASRGQGEETQYF
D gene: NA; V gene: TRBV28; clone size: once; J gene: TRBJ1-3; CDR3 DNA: TGTGCCAGCACTCCAGGACAGATCTCTGGAAACACCATATATTTT; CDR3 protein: CASTPGQISGNTIYF
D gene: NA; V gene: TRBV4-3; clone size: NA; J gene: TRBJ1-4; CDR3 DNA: TGCGCCAGCAGCCAAGATCTCGGCAGGGGTCTGAATGAAAAACTGTTTTTT; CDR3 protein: CASSQDLGRGLNEKLFF
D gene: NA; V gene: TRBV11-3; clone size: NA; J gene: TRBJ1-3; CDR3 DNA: TGTGCCAGCAGCTTAGATGGGTTAGCGACGGACACCATATATTTT; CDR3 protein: CASSLDGLATDTIYF
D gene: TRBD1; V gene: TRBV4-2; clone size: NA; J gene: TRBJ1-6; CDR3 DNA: TGTGCCAGCAGCCCAAGAACCGGGACAGCCTATAATTCACCCCTCCACTTT; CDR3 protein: CASSPRTGTAYNSPLHF
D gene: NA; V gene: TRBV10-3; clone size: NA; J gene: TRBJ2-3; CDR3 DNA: TGTGCCATCAGACAGTCTAGCACAGATACGCAGTATTTT; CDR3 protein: CAIRQSSTDTQYF
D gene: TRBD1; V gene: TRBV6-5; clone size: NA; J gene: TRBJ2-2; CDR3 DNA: TGTGCCAGCAGTACAGGGGTCGCTTTACACGGGGAGCTGTTTTTT; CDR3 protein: CASSTGVALHGELFF
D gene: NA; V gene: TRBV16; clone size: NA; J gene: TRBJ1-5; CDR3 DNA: TGTGCCAGCAGCCAAGAGTTGGGGGCTGCAAGCAATCAGCCCCAGCATTTT; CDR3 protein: CASSQELGAASNQPQHF
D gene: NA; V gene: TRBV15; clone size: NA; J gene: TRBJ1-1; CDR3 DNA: TGTGCCACCAGCAGAGGGGACTTTTCGGGGACTGAAGCTTTCTTT; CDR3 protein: CATSRGDFSGTEAFF
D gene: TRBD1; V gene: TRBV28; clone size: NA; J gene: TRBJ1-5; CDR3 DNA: TGTGCCAGCAGTTTAACGACAGGGAGCAATCAGCCCCAGCATTTT; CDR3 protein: CASSLTTGSNQPQHF
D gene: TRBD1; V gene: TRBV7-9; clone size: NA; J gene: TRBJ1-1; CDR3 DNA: TGTGCCAGCAGCTACCGACAGGGCACTGAAGCTTTCTTT; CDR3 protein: CASSYRQGTEAFF
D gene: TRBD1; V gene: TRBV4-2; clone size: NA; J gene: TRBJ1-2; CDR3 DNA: TGTGCCAGCAGCCAAGATCCCAGTACAGGGGGAGCCAATGGCTACACCTTC; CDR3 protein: CASSQDPSTGGANGYTF
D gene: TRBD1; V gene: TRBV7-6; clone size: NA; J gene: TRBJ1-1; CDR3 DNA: TGTGCCAGCAGCCCCACAGGGGGGTTAGGGGACACTGAAGCTTTCTTT; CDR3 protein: CASSPTGGLGDTEAFF
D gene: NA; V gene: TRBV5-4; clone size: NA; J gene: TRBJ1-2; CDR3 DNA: TGTGCCAGCAGCCGATTACAGGGAGTTAATGGCTACACCTTC; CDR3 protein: CASSRLQGVNGYTF
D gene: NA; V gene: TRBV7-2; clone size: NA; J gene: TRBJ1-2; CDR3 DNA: TGTGCCAGCAGCTTAGGCGGGGCGGGCCTTAGCGGCTACACCTTC; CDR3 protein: CASSLGGAGLSGYTF
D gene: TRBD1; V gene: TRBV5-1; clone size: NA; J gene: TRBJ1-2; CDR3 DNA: TGCGCCAGCAGTAATACCGGGACAGGGGGCGGCCCTACTAACTATGGCTACACCTTC; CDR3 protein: CASSNTGTGGGPTNYGYTF
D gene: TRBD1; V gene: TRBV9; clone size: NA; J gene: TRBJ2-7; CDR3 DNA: TGTGCCAGCAGTGTTTCTATTCCGGGACAGGGGGCTATTTCCTCCTACGAGCAGTACTTC; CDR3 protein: CASSVSIPGQGAISSYEQYF
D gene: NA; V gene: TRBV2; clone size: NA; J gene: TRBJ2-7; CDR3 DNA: TGTGCCAGCAGGGACAGAAGCTACGAGCAGTACTTC; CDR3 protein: CASRDRSYEQYF
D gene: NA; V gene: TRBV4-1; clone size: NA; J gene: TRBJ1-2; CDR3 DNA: TGCGCCAGCAGCCAACATCTACAGGGCAACTATGGCTACACCTTC; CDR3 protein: CASSQHLQGNYGYTF
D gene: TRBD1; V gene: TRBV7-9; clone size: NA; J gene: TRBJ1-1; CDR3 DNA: TGTGCCAGCAGCCCTCGGGACAGAAAGAACACTGAAGCTTTCTTT; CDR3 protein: CASSPRDRKNTEAFF